The sequence of this T cell receptor beta chain was determined in a study of blood T cell repertoires in COVID-19. The data were produced by immunoSEQ multiplex PCR, yet TCRdb's version contains in-frame clones alone and is incomplete. This table has approximately 250,000 clones, 70% to 85% appearing once. Sequenced: peripheral blood. This sequence was found in a woman between 40 and 55 years old who had recovered from COVID-19.

The CDR3 reads CASSSILAGGPDTQYF. DNA of the CDR3: TGTGCCAGCAGTTCGATACTAGCGGGGGGCCCCGATACGCAGTATTTT. V usage is TRBV27 and J usage is TRBJ2-3; the match to TRBD2 covers 12 bases. Germline values: CDR1 MNHEY, CDR2 SMNVEV (reference sequence). This CDR3 comprises 16 residues. The V gene end was trimmed by 4 bases and the J gene end by 6 bases; junction bases not matched to a gene: 8.